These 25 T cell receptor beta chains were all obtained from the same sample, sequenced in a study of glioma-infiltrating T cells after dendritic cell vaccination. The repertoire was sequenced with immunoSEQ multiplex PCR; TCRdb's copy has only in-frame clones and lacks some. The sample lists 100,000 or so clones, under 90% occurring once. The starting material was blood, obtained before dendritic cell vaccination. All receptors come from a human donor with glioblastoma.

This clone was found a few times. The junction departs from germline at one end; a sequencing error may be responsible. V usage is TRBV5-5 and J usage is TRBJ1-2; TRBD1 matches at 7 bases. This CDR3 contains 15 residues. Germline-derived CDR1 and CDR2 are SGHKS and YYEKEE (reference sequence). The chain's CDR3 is CASSTEVQGIYGYTF. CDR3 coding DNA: TGCGCCAGCAGCACCGAAGTACAGGGGATTTATGGCTACACCTTC.

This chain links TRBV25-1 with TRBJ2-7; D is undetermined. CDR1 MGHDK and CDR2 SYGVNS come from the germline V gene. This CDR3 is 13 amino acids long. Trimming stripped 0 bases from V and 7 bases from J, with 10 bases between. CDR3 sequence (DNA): TGTGCCAGCAGTGAATATTTCGGTCTAGAGCAGTACTTC. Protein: CASSEYFGLEQYF.

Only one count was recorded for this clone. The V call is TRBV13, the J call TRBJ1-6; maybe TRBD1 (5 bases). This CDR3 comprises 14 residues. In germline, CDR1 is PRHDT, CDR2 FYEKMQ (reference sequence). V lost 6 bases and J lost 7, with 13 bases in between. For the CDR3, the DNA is TGTGCCAGCAGGTGGAGGGGCGCGAATTCACCCCTCCACTTT. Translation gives CASRWRGANSPLHF.

CDR3 DNA sequence: TGTGCCAGCTCCCCAATGGGGGGGTTGAATGGCTACACCTTC. Amino acid sequence: CASSPMGGLNGYTF. The chain employs TRBV7-2 and TRBJ1-2, with a weak D call TRBD1 (5 bases). Between the trimmed V and J ends, which lost 8 bases and 6 bases, there was a span of 19 bases. Per the germline V gene, CDR1 is SGHTA and CDR2 is FQGNSA. This CDR3 has 14 residues.

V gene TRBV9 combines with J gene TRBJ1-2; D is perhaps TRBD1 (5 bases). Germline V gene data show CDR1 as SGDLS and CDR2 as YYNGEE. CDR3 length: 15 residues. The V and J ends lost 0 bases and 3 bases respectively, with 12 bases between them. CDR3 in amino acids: CASSVAAQAHYGYTF. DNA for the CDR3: TGTGCCAGCAGCGTAGCTGCACAGGCTCACTATGGCTACACCTTC.

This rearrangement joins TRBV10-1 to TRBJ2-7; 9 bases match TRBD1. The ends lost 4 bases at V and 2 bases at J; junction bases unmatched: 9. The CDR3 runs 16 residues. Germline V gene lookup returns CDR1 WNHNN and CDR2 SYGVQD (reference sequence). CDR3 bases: TGCGCCAGCAGTGGCACCTACAGGGGGCACCCCTACGAGCAGTACTTC. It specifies CASSGTYRGHPYEQYF.

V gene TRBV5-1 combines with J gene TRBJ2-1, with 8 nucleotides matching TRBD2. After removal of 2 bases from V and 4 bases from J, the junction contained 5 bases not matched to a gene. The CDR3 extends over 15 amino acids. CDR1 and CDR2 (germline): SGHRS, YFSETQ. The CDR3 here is CASSLAGERYNEQFF. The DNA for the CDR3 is TGCGCCAGCAGCTTAGCGGGAGAGAGATACAATGAGCAGTTCTTC.

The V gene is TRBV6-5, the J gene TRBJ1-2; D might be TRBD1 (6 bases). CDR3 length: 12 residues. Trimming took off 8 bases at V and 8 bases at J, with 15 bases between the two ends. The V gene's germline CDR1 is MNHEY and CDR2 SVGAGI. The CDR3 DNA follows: TGTGCCAGCGGCCCGTGGGGGGGCGGCTACACCTTC. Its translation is CASGPWGGGYTF.

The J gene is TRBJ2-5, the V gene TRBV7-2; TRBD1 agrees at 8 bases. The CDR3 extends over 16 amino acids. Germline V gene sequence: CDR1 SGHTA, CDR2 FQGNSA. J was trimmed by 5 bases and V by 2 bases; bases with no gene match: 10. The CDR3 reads CASSLSAGQGGETQYF. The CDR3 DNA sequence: TGTGCCAGCAGCTTATCAGCAGGACAGGGTGGTGAGACCCAGTACTTC.

CDR3 coding DNA: TGTGCCAGCACTAGCGGGAGGTCCTACGAGCAGTACTTC. As protein: CASTSGRSYEQYF. The rearrangement joins TRBV7-2 to TRBJ2-7; 11 positions match TRBD2. The V gene's germline CDR1 is SGHTA and CDR2 FQGNSA. This CDR3 contains 13 residues. Unmatched junction bases numbered 0, after V lost 7 bases and J lost 1 base.

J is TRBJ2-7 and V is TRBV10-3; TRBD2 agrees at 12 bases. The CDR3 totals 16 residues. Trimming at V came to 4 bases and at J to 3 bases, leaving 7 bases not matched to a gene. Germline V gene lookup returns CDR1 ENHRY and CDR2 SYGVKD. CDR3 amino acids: CAISGGLAGPFYEQYF. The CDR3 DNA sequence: TGTGCCATCAGTGGGGGACTAGCGGGTCCCTTCTACGAGCAGTACTTC.

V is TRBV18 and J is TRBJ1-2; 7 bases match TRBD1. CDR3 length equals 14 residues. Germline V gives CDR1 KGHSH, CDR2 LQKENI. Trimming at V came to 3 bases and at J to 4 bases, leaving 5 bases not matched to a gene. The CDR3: CASSPNRGGYGYTF. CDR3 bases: TGTGCCAGCTCACCGAACAGGGGAGGCTATGGCTACACCTTC.

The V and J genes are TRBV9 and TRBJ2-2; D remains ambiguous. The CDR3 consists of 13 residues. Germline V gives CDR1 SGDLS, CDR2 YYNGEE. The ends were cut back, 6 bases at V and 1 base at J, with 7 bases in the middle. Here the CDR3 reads CASTSGNTGELFF. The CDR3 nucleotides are TGTGCCAGCACCTCGGGGAACACCGGGGAGCTGTTTTTT.

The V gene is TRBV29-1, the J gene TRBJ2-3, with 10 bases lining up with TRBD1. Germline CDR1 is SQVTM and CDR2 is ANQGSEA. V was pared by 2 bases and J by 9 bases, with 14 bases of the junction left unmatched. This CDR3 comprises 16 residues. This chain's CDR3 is CSVEFLGTGAQGTQYF. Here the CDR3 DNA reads TGCAGCGTTGAATTTCTGGGGACAGGGGCGCAAGGAACGCAGTATTTT.

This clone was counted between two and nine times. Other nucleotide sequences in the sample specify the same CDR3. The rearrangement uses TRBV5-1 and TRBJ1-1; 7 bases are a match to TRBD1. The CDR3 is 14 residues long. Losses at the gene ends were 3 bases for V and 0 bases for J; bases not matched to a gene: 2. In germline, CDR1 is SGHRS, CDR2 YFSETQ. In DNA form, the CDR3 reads TGCGCCAGCAGCTCGGGACAGATGAACACTGAAGCTTTCTTT. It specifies CASSSGQMNTEAFF.

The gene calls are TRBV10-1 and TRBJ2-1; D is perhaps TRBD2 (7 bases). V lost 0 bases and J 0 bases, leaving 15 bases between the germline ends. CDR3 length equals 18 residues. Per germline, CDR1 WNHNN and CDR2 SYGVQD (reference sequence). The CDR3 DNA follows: TGCGCCAGCAGTGAGTCCCTGGGGGGCGGGAGCTCCTACAATGAGCAGTTCTTC. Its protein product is CASSESLGGGSSYNEQFF.

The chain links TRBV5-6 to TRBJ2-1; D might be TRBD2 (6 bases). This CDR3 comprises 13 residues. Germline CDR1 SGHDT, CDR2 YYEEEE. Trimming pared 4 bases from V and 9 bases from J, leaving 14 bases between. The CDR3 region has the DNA TGTGCCAGCAGCAGGGACTCCTGGAGTGAGCAGTTCTTC. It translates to CASSRDSWSEQFF.

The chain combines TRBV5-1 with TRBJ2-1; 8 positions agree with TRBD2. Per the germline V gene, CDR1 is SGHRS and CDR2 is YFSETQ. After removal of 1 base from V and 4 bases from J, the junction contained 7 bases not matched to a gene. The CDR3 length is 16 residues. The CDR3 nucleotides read TGCGCCAGCAGCTTGCGGCTAGCGGGCCTGTACAATGAGCAGTTCTTC. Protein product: CASSLRLAGLYNEQFF.

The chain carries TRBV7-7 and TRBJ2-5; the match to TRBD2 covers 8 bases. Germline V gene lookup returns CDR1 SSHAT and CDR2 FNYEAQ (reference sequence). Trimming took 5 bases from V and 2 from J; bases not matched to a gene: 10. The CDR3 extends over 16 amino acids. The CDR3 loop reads CASSPRGGGLQETQYF. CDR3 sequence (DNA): TGTGCCAGCAGCCCCCGGGGGGGAGGGCTACAAGAGACCCAGTACTTC.

In DNA form, the CDR3 reads TGTGCCAGCAGCTTAGGCGGGCGCTACGAGCAGTACTTC. This translates into CASSLGGRYEQYF. V is TRBV7-6 and J is TRBJ2-7; D is possibly TRBD2 (5 bases). The V gene's germline CDR1 is SGHVS and CDR2 FNYEAQ. V was cut by 1 base and J by 3 bases, with 7 bases left in between. This CDR3 contains 13 residues.

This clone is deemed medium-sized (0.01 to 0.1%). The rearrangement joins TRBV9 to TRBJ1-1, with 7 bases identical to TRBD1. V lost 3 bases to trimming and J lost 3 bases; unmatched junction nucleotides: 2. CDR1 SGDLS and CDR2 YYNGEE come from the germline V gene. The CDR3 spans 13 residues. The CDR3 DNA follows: TGTGCCAGCAGCGCCGGACAGGACACTGAAGCTTTCTTT. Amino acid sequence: CASSAGQDTEAFF.

CDR3 amino acids: CSVQGRQRVTEAFF. Here the CDR3 DNA reads TGCAGCGTTCAAGGGAGACAGCGTGTGACTGAAGCTTTCTTT. The genes are TRBV29-1 and TRBJ1-1; tentative D call: TRBD1 (5 bases). V lost 5 bases and J 5 bases, leaving 18 bases between the germline ends. CDR3 length: 14 residues. Germline V gene sequence: CDR1 SQVTM, CDR2 ANQGSEA.

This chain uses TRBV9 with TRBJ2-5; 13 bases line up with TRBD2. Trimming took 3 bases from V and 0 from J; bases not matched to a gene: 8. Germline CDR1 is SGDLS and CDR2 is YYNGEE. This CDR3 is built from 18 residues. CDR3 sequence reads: CASSARLAGGPYQETQYF. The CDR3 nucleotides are TGTGCCAGCAGCGCCAGACTAGCGGGGGGCCCGTACCAAGAGACCCAGTACTTC.

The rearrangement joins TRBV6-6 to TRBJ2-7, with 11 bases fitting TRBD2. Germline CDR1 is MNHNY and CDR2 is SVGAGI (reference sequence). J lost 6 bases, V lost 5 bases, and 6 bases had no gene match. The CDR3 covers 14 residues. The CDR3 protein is CASSPTSGSSEQYF. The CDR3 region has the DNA TGTGCCAGCAGTCCCACTAGCGGGAGTAGCGAGCAGTACTTC.

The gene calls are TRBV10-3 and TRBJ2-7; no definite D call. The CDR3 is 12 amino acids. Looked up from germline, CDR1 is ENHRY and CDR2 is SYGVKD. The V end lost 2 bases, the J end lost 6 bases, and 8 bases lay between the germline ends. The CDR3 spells CAISEAASEQYF. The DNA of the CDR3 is TGTGCCATCAGTGAGGCGGCTAGCGAGCAGTACTTC.